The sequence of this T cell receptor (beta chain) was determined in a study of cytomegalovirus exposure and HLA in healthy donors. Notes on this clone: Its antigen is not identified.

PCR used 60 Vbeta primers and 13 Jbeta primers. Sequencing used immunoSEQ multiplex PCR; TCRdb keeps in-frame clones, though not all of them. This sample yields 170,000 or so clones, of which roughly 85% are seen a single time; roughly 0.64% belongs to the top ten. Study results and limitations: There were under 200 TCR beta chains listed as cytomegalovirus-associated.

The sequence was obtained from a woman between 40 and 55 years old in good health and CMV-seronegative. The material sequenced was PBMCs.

The CDR3 is CASSYGGGMNTEAFF. The CDR3 region has the DNA TGTGCCAGCAGCTACGGGGGGGGGATGAACACTGAAGCTTTCTTT. The J gene is TRBJ1-1, the V gene TRBV7-8, with D tentatively TRBD1 (5 bases). The germline V gene has CDR1 SGHVS and CDR2 FQNEAQ. V was clipped by 4 bases and J by 0 bases, with 12 bases between them. The CDR3 loop spans 15 amino acids.